The following is a T cell receptor (beta chain) sequence with its context. Its target is not known. The junction does not match germline at one end; this may be a read error. These data belong to a study of tumor-infiltrating lymphocytes in primary liver carcinoma. RNA and DNA were co-extracted from roughly 20-30 mg of unsorted bulk tissue. Study results and caveats: Only about 7-24% of top clones were detected in each of the five tumor regions.

A primer matching the constant region was used to make TCR beta cDNA from 450 to 550 ng of total RNA. For TCR beta, libraries were produced by three nested multiplex PCR rounds using slightly modified ARM-PCR. Each CDR3 protein gets one entry after TCRdb re-called the multiplex PCR reads with MiXCR. The sample includes 40,000 to 55,000 distinct CDR3 sequences, around 82% seen only once; the top ten take around a quarter. Sequencing was done on a sample of liver tumor tissue from sampling region 5. Subset denoted: tumor region T5, tumor centre. This receptor was taken from a man aged 35 to 55 with primary liver carcinoma and hepatitis B virus infection.

The CDR3 loop is CSVELRDRRTDTQYF. CDR3 DNA sequence: TGCAGTGTTGAGTTGCGGGACAGGCGAACAGATACGCAGTATTTT. The rearrangement uses TRBV29-1 and TRBJ2-3, with 8 nucleotides matching TRBD1. The CDR3 loop spans 15 amino acids. The germline gives CDR1 SQVTM, CDR2 ANQGSEA.